This record concerns one T cell receptor (beta chain) sequence. The sample belongs to a study of blood T cell repertoires in COVID-19. Germline CDR1 LNHDA, CDR2 SQIVND (reference sequence). This CDR3 is 16 amino acids long. The V segment lost 9 bases and the J segment 4 bases; nucleotides outside the gene matches: 12. TCRdb keeps only in-frame clones here, not all; method: immunoSEQ multiplex PCR. The data contain roughly 280,000 clones, 85% to 90% of them seen just once; the ten biggest clones take up approximately 4%. This TCR came from a woman aged 25 to 39 with acute COVID-19. Input material: PBMCs or T cells enriched from blood (not recorded which). The chain employs TRBV19 and TRBJ1-5; 10 nucleotides match TRBD1. CDR3 region: CASTSRDRGRNQPQHF. As DNA, the CDR3 is TGTGCCAGCACATCCCGGGACAGGGGTCGGAATCAGCCCCAGCATTTT.